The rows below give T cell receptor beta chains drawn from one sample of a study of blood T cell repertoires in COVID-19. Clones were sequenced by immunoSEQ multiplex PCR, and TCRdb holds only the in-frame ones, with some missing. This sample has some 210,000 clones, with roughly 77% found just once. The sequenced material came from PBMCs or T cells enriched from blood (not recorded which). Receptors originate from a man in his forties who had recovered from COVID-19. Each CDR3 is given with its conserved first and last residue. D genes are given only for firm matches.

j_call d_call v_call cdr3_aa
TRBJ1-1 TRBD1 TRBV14 CASSPGTDEAFF
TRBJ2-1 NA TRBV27 CASSILSGSYNEQFF
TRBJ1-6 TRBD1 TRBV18 CASQDGRGQPLHF
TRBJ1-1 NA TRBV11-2 CASSLPPARGSEAFF
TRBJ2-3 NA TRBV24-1 CATREGSADTQYF
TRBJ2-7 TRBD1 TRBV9 CASSGQGITYEQYF
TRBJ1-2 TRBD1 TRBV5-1 CASSDLQGTVGYTF
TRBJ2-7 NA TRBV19 CASSMSIGQTSYEQYF
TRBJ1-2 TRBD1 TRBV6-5 CASRPTGGHYGYTF
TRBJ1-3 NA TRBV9 CASSVEGVSGNTIYF
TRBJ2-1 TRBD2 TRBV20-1 CSASNLAGYNEQFF
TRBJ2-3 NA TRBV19 CASSIGALDLEF
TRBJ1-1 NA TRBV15 CATRQIMDTEAFF
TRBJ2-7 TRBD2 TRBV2 CASGVGAGLADYEQYF
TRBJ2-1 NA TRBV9 CASSPTFNNEQFF
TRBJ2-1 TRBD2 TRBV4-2 CASSRIAGTSYNEQFF
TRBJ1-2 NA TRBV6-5 CASRTSMQGYTF
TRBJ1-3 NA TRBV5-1 CASSEGGVGNTIYF
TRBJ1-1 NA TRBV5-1 CASSLGTVNTEAFF
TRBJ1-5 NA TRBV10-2 CASSFTDSPKGPQHF
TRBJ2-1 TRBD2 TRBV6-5 CASITGGPRDEQFF
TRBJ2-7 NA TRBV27 CASSLAGSPREQYF
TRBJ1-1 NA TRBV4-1 CASKNRALGTEAFF
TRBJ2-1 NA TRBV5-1 CASSLGAGYNEQFF
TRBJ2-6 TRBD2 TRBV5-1 CASSLAPAGGAGANVLTF
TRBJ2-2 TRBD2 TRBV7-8 CASSLDGTSGGAGELFF
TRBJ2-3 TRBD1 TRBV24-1 CATSVGTGGTDTQYF
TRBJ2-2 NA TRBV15 CATSREGGRTGELFF
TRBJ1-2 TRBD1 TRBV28 CASRRTGGGYTF
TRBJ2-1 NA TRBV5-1 CASSLPGIDNEQFF
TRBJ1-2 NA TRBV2 CASSEGLSANYGYTF
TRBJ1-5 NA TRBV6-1 CASSEEAISQPQHF
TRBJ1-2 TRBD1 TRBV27 CATATGGAFYGYTF
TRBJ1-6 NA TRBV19 CASSWRRANSPLHF
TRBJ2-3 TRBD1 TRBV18 CASHRGDLTDTQYF
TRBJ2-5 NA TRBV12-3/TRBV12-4 CASRSQGKETQYF
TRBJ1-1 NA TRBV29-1 CSGGLGGFEAFF
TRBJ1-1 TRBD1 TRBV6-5 CASSRTTGREAFF
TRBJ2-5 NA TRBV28 CASSAKMTQYF
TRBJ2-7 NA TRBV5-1 CASSLEGDIYEQYF
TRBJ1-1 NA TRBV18 CASSLPGGSNTEAFF
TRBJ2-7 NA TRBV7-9 CASSPESSHEQYF
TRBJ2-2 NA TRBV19 CASSVALTNTGELFF
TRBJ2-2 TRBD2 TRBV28 CASSLSGGVNTGELFF
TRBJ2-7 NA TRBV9 CASSASGVNEQYF
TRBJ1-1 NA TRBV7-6 CASSPRAGQNTEAFF
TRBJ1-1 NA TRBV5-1 CASRSSGDAEAFF
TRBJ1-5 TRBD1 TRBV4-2 CASSQQGATNQPQHF
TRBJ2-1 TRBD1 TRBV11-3 CASSPAGTGNNEQFF
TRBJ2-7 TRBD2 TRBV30 CAWTLSAGVGEQYF
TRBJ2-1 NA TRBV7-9 CASSSDRKLIQGREQFF
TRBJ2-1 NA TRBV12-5 CASGTSRGGVNYYNEQFF
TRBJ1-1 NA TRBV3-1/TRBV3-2 CASSQGKGWTTEAFF
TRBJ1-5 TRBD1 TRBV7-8 CASSQQGGSNQPQHF
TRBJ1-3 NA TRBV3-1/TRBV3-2 CASSQRGAGNTIYF
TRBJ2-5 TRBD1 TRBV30 CAWSRGGQGARETQYF
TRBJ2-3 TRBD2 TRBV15 CATGSGGARDTQYF
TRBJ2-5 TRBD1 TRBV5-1 CASSLWGQGQETQYF
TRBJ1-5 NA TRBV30 CAWSEQSHQPQHF